The T cell receptor beta chain under discussion was sequenced for a study of control samples from healthy donors and cancer patients. Produced via immunoSEQ multiplex PCR; TCRdb's table is partial and in-frame only. The table shows some 150,000 clones, with 94% occurring only once. Looked up from germline, CDR1 is MGHRA and CDR2 is YSYEKL. V was clipped by 2 bases and J by 13 bases; unmatched bases: 7. There are 14 residues in the CDR3. J is TRBJ2-2 and V is TRBV4-1; 10 bases match TRBD2. The receptor was isolated from a man in his forties in good health. Sequencing was performed on blood. The CDR3 DNA follows: TGCGCCAGCAGCCAACCCCTAGCGGGGGTCGGGCTGTTTTTT. Translating gives CASSQPLAGVGLFF.